The T cell receptor (beta chain) under discussion was sequenced for a study of blood T cells in healthy people across ages. Study overall: The capture of about one barcoded beta molecule per two T cells was achieved by template switching.

This clonotype was found once. Germline loops: CDR1 SEHNR, CDR2 FQNEAQ (reference sequence). V gave up 4 bases and J gave up 10 bases, with 28 bases separating them. The CDR3 is 17 amino acids. Sample-barcoded 5' priming and a J-beta primer mix drove a second PCR of roughly 7 to 11 cycles. Each CDR3 protein gets one entry after TCRdb re-called the 5' RACE reads with MiXCR. The sample carries 750,000 to 950,000 distinct CDR3 sequences, about 53% recorded once. The chain links TRBV7-9 to TRBJ1-2, with D tentatively TRBD1 (5 bases). This clonotype was obtained from a man of 80 years or more in good health. Source material: blood. CDR3 coding DNA: TGTGCCAGCAGCTCATCTTACCCAGGCCAGGGCACGTTTGACTACACCTTC. It yields the protein CASSSSYPGQGTFDYTF.